This T cell receptor beta chain came from a study of vaccination and CD4 T cells after COVID-19. This clonotype has just a few counts. Its antigen remains unknown. Treatment denoted: roughly ten-day PBMC culture with coronavirus spike peptide pools or control peptides (ViraFEST assay). The Oncomine TCR Beta short-read assay was what sequenced the DNA obtained from cultured CD4+ T cells. TCRdb reprocessed the PCR reads with MiXCR, giving one entry per CDR3 protein. The repertoire consists of about 6,300 distinct CDR3 sequences, with nearly 70% occurring once and the leading ten covering about 44%. CDR1 and CDR2 from the germline V gene are SEHNR and FQNEAQ (reference sequence). J gave up 5 bases and V 4 bases, and 3 bases lay outside the gene matches. This CDR3 has 15 residues.

The rearrangement uses TRBV7-9 and TRBJ1-6; TRBD1 matches 9 bases. The clonotype comes from a human donor who had recovered from COVID-19. The sample consisted of CD4+ T cells from blood, cultured in vitro. For the CDR3, the DNA is TGTGCCAGCAGCTCCCGGACAGGGGATAATTCACCCCTCCACTTT. Translated: CASSSRTGDNSPLHF.